Sequencing of this T cell receptor (beta chain) was carried out in a study of blood T cell repertoires in COVID-19. Study-level information: PBMCs, B-cell-depleted T cells, or T cells were the source of the cDNA or gDNA that made up the material.

Original methodology: Reference gene primer amplification gave nucleated cell count estimates. TCRdb's table, derived via immunoSEQ multiplex PCR, lists solely in-frame clones and lacks some. The V and J calls and clone size are taken from that table; D and trimming were inferred from the DNA. The sample has roughly 200,000 clones, more than 75% seen once. This TCR was recovered from a woman at least 80 years old with COVID-19, enrolled during active disease. Sequencing was done on a sample of peripheral blood.

CDR3 bases: TGCGCCAGCAGCTTAACCGGGACTGACACCGGGGAGCTGTTTTTT. Translated: CASSLTGTDTGELFF. This chain links TRBV5-1 with TRBJ2-2, with D perhaps TRBD2 (6 bases). The germline gives CDR1 SGHRS, CDR2 YFSETQ. V dropped 2 bases and J dropped 3 bases, with 11 bases sitting between them. The CDR3 runs 15 residues.